The 25 T cell receptor beta chains below all came from one sample that was sequenced in a study of cytomegalovirus exposure and HLA in healthy donors (dated by TCRdb to 2016 to 2017). The library was made by the immunoSEQ multiplex PCR assay. A mixture of 60 forward primers for TCR Vbeta segments and 13 reverse primers for TCR Jbeta segments was used in the multiplex PCR. The table comes from immuneACCESS by way of TCRdb, which keeps in-frame sequences with V and J called. Part of the clones is missing from these tables; in studies checked, under half for an unresolved V gene and the rest for unknown reasons. This sample comprises some 220,000 clones, approximately 84% of them detected only once. The top ten clonotypes cover approximately 0.24% of the sample. Sequencing was performed on PBMCs. The receptor source for this set is a girl aged 2 to 9 in good health and CMV-seronegative.

The chain links TRBV7-9 to TRBJ2-1; TRBD2 matches 8 bases. Germline loops: CDR1 SEHNR, CDR2 FQNEAQ (reference sequence). V dropped 6 bases and J dropped 8; count of bases not matched to a gene: 12. CDR3 length: 15 residues. CDR3 sequence (DNA): TGTGCCAGCAGTAGGAGGGCGGGAGGTTCCGATGAGCAGTTCTTC. Amino acids: CASSRRAGGSDEQFF.

This sequence joins TRBV5-1 and TRBJ2-5; 8 positions match TRBD2. The CDR3 is 15 amino acids. V shed 0 bases and J 0 bases; nucleotides not matched to a gene: 1. Per germline, CDR1 SGHRS and CDR2 YFSETQ. In nucleotides, the CDR3 is TGCGCCAGCAGCTTGGCGGGGGGGTACCAAGAGACCCAGTACTTC. The encoded protein is CASSLAGGYQETQYF.

Concerning this clone itself: Other DNA sequences of this sample code for an identical CDR3. CDR3 region: CASSYSDSSGNTIYF. As DNA, the CDR3 is TGTGCCAGCAGTTACTCCGACAGCTCTGGAAACACCATATATTTT. V and J are TRBV6-5 and TRBJ1-3; perhaps TRBD1 as D (5 bases). The V and J ends lost 0 bases and 0 bases respectively, with 6 bases between them. Germline V gene lookup returns CDR1 MNHEY and CDR2 SVGAGI. The CDR3 totals 15 residues.

The CDR3 sequence is CASSEPTVTDTQYF. The CDR3 DNA follows: TGTGCCAGCAGTGAACCGACAGTAACAGATACGCAGTATTTT. The rearrangement uses TRBV25-1 and TRBJ2-3; D perhaps matches TRBD1 (5 bases). Germline values: CDR1 MGHDK, CDR2 SYGVNS. V lost 2 bases and J 3 bases, leaving 9 bases between the germline ends. There are 14 residues in the CDR3.

J is TRBJ2-1 and V is TRBV29-1; 12 bases are shared with TRBD2. Losses at the gene ends were 6 bases for V and 4 bases for J; bases not matched to a gene: 7. The CDR3 runs 15 residues. CDR1 is SQVTM and CDR2 is ANQGSEA in the germline V gene. The CDR3 DNA reads TGCAGCGTCGACACGACTAGCGGGGGTTACAATGAGCAGTTCTTC. It encodes CSVDTTSGGYNEQFF.

The V call is TRBV12-5, the J call TRBJ2-1; unclear D gene. This CDR3 region has 12 residues. The germline V and J ends were trimmed by 6 bases and 3 bases, with 6 bases remaining between them. Germline V gives CDR1 LGHNT, CDR2 FRNRAP. The CDR3 protein is CASGNIYNEQFF. As DNA, the CDR3 is TGTGCTAGTGGGAACATCTACAATGAGCAGTTCTTC.

The rearrangement uses TRBV6-1 and TRBJ1-5; 9 positions agree with TRBD1. Trimming took 8 bases from V and 4 from J; bases not matched to a gene: 9. Germline V lookup: CDR1 MNHNS, CDR2 SASEGT. The CDR3 extends over 15 amino acids. Written as DNA, the CDR3 is TGTGCCAGCGTCCCAGGGACAGGGAGTAATCAGCCCCAGCATTTT. This translates into CASVPGTGSNQPQHF.

The chain is built from TRBV5-1 and TRBJ1-1, with D tentatively TRBD1 (5 bases). Germline CDR1 and CDR2: SGHRS and YFSETQ. V shed 5 bases and J shed 0 bases, with 17 bases lying between them. The CDR3 sequence is 16 residues long. CDR3 protein: CASSAGFNRMNTEAFF. The CDR3 nucleotides read TGCGCCAGCAGTGCAGGGTTCAACCGAATGAACACTGAAGCTTTCTTT.

The rearrangement uses TRBV2 and TRBJ2-7; D might be TRBD1 (5 bases). The CDR3 runs 14 residues. Germline V lookup: CDR1 SNHLY, CDR2 FYNNEI. Trimming left V 8 bases short and J 2 bases short, with 16 bases between. Written as DNA, the CDR3 is TGTGCCAGCGGCCGCTATGGGGCCCCCTACGAGCAGTACTTC. This codes for CASGRYGAPYEQYF.

The rearrangement links TRBV5-4 to TRBJ2-5, with D tentatively TRBD1 (5 bases). The V end was cut by 0 bases, the J end by 1 base, with 13 bases between. Looked up from germline, CDR1 is SGHNT and CDR2 is YYREEE (reference sequence). CDR3 length equals 16 residues. CDR3 bases: TGTGCCAGCAGCTTGGGGACACCTAAAACCCAAGAGACCCAGTACTTC. Protein: CASSLGTPKTQETQYF.

This clone was picked up a small number of times. The CDR3 coding sequence is TGTGCCAGCAGTGCGCTAGCGGGAGGGCCCTCCTACAATGAGCAGTTCTTC. Translation gives CASSALAGGPSYNEQFF. The chain carries TRBV2 and TRBJ2-1, with TRBD2 identical over 12 bases. There are 17 residues in the CDR3. Trimming cost V 4 bases and J 0 bases; bases outside gene matches: 4. Germline CDR1 SNHLY, CDR2 FYNNEI.

The chain combines TRBV5-4 with TRBJ2-3, with 7 bases identical to TRBD2. This CDR3 contains 14 residues. Germline CDR1 and CDR2: SGHNT and YYREEE (reference sequence). Trimming at V came to 10 bases and at J to 2 bases, leaving 10 bases not matched to a gene. CDR3: CASRLAFSTDTQYF. CDR3 in DNA: TGTGCCTCACGACTAGCCTTTTCCACAGATACGCAGTATTTT.

This chain connects TRBV7-3 to TRBJ1-2; TRBD1 is a possible D gene (5 bases). The CDR3 sequence is 15 residues long. Looked up from germline, CDR1 is SGHTA and CDR2 is FQGTGA. V lost 1 base to trimming and J lost 5 bases, with 14 bases between them. The CDR3 loop is CASSLRAGKEYGYTF. In nucleotides, the CDR3 is TGTGCCAGCAGCTTAAGGGCAGGGAAGGAGTATGGCTACACCTTC. The whole variable domain, filled in from reference TRBV7-3 and TRBJ1-2, reads GAGVSQTPSNKVTEKGKYVELRCDPISGHTALYWYRQSLGQGPEFLIYFQGTGAADDSGLPNDRFFAVRPEGSVSTLKIQRTERGDSAVYLCASSLRAGKEYGYTFGSGTRLTVV.

This chain uses TRBV5-6 with TRBJ2-1; D is unclear. Trimming left V 2 bases short and J 3 bases short, with 6 bases between. The germline V gene has CDR1 SGHDT and CDR2 YYEEEE. The CDR3 spans 13 residues. CDR3 protein: CASSFGLYNEQFF. CDR3 DNA: TGTGCCAGCAGCTTTGGGCTCTACAATGAGCAGTTCTTC.

A single count supports this clone. This rearrangement joins TRBV6-1 to TRBJ2-7; TRBD2 matches 10 bases. Germline lookup yields CDR1 MNHNS and CDR2 SASEGT. This CDR3 is built from 15 residues. The V segment lost 2 bases and the J segment 3 bases; nucleotides outside the gene matches: 4. Here the CDR3 reads CASSELAGALYEQYF. As DNA, the CDR3 is TGTGCCAGCAGTGAACTAGCGGGGGCCCTCTACGAGCAGTACTTC.

The rearrangement uses TRBV2 and TRBJ1-4; TRBD1 agrees at 8 bases. Trimming took 6 bases from V and 7 from J; bases not matched to a gene: 7. Germline CDR1 and CDR2: SNHLY and FYNNEI. This CDR3 comprises 14 residues. Here the CDR3 DNA reads TGTGCCAGCAGCGCACAGGGGGTGGGTGAAAAACTGTTTTTT. As protein: CASSAQGVGEKLFF.

The V and J genes are TRBV28 and TRBJ1-1; D is unclear. The CDR3 sequence is 13 residues long. V was clipped by 1 base and J by 5 bases, with 8 bases between them. The germline CDR1 and CDR2 sequences are MDHEN and SYDVKM. CDR3 region: CASSLSDSTEAFF. In nucleotides, the CDR3 is TGTGCCAGCAGTTTATCCGACTCTACTGAAGCTTTCTTT.

This chain links TRBV14 with TRBJ1-4; tentative D call: TRBD1 (5 bases). The V end was cut by 1 base, the J end by 14 bases, with 17 bases between. The germline V gene encodes CDR1 SGHDN and CDR2 FVKESK. CDR3 length: 14 residues. The CDR3 spells CASSQAWGVRHLFF. CDR3 nucleotides: TGTGCCAGCAGCCAAGCGTGGGGCGTGCGGCACCTGTTTTTT. The variable domain in full, completed from reference TRBV14 and TRBJ1-4, reads EAGVTQFPSHSVIEKGQTVTLRCDPISGHDNLYWYRRVMGKEIKFLLHFVKESKQDESGMPNNRFLAERTGGTYSTLKVQPAELEDSGVYFCASSQAWGVRHLFFGSGTQLSVL.

The gene calls are TRBV27 and TRBJ2-1, with 9 bases aligning to TRBD2. The germline V gene has CDR1 MNHEY and CDR2 SMNVEV (reference sequence). This CDR3 region has 15 residues. V shed 0 bases, J shed 8 bases, and the junction held 5 bases outside the gene matches. This CDR3 is CASSLSGGRVYEQFF. The CDR3 nucleotides are TGTGCCAGCAGTTTATCTGGCGGGAGGGTCTATGAGCAGTTCTTC.

The chain combines TRBV19 with TRBJ2-7, with 11 bases matching TRBD2. Germline CDR1 is LNHDA and CDR2 is SQIVND (reference sequence). The CDR3 has 14 residues. Trimming removed 4 bases from V and 6 bases from J; junction bases left unmatched: 5. CDR3: CASSTLAGGFEQYF. In DNA, the CDR3 is TGTGCCAGTAGTACCCTAGCGGGAGGTTTCGAGCAGTACTTC. The full variable domain, completed using reference TRBV19 and TRBJ2-7, is DGGITQSPKYLFRKEGQNVTLSCEQNLNHDAMYWYRQDPGQGLRLIYYSQIVNDFQKGDIAEGYSVSREKKESFPLTVTSAQKNPTAFYLCASSTLAGGFEQYFGPGTRLTVT.

J is TRBJ2-1 and V is TRBV7-9, with 8 bases lining up with TRBD2. The CDR3 consists of 18 residues. Trimming removed 1 base from V and 4 bases from J; junction bases left unmatched: 12. Per germline, CDR1 SEHNR and CDR2 FQNEAQ (reference sequence). CDR3 region: CASSLGSFEAGGYNEQFF. The CDR3, as DNA: TGTGCCAGCAGCTTAGGATCCTTTGAGGCGGGAGGATACAATGAGCAGTTCTTC.

The J gene is TRBJ2-5, the V gene TRBV9; 7 bases match TRBD1. Germline V CDR1 and CDR2: SGDLS, YYNGEE. Trimming at V came to 3 bases and at J to 5 bases, leaving 4 bases not matched to a gene. CDR3 length equals 13 residues. The chain's CDR3 is CASSEGAGETQYF. The CDR3 nucleotides read TGTGCCAGCAGCGAGGGGGCAGGTGAGACCCAGTACTTC.

The CDR3 protein is CASAWVGQGADTQYF. CDR3 nucleotide sequence: TGTGCCAGCGCCTGGGTGGGCCAAGGCGCAGATACGCAGTATTTT. The rearrangement joins TRBV11-2 to TRBJ2-3; D is undetermined. Deletions cut 8 bases from V and 4 bases from J, with 19 bases between. Germline CDR1 reads SGHAT; CDR2 reads FQNNGV. This CDR3 region has 15 residues.

This sequence joins TRBV19 and TRBJ2-7, with a possible D match to TRBD2 (5 bases). Germline values: CDR1 LNHDA, CDR2 SQIVND (reference sequence). V gave up 1 base and J gave up 0 bases, with 13 bases separating them. The CDR3 sequence is 16 residues long. The CDR3 bases are TGTGCCAGTAGTATAGTTCGGACGGGGAGCTCCTACGAGCAGTACTTC. Amino acids: CASSIVRTGSSYEQYF.

The rearrangement links TRBV11-2 to TRBJ1-6; TRBD1 agrees at 10 bases. The CDR3 sequence is 16 residues long. Germline lookup yields CDR1 SGHAT and CDR2 FQNNGV. J lost 4 bases, V lost 5 bases, and 5 bases had no gene match. CDR3 sequence (DNA): TGTGCCAGCAGCCCCGGGGACAGGGGATATAATTCACCCCTCCACTTT. It yields the protein CASSPGDRGYNSPLHF.